This T cell receptor (beta chain) was sequenced in a study of radiotherapy plus CTLA-4 blockade in lung cancer. This CDR3 comprises 16 residues. The germline V and J ends were trimmed by 6 bases and 4 bases, with 21 bases remaining between them. Germline-derived CDR1 and CDR2 are KGHSH and LQKENI. Some clones are missing from TCRdb's copy, which holds only in-frame ones; the method was immunoSEQ multiplex PCR. The sample consists of some 66,000 clones, approximately 80% of them appearing once. The material was peripheral blood, obtained from a patient treated with radiotherapy plus ipilimumab. The rearrangement joins TRBV18 to TRBJ1-1; tentatively, D is TRBD1 (6 bases). The sequence was collected from a human donor with non-small cell lung cancer who had a partial response to radiotherapy plus ipilimumab. The CDR3 region has the DNA TGTGCCAGCTCCCGACTCCGGGGAGGGGGGTTCACTGAAGCTTTCTTT. Protein sequence: CASSRLRGGGFTEAFF.